The TCR beta chain under discussion was sequenced for a study of T cells expressing NK-cell markers. Study-level information: Repertoires of TCR beta were obtained from T cells sorted as CD3+CD56+NKG2C+, CD3+CD56+NKG2C- and CD3+CD56-NKG2C+.

Study outcomes and limitations: For five or six donors, the dominant NKG2C+ clonotypes made up about 1.0-7.0% of their CD8+ T cells.

What made the TCR beta cDNA was 5'RACE template switching with UMIs. From the 5' RACE reads, TCRdb lists one entry per CDR3 protein and no DNA. The record lists about 460,000 distinct CDR3 sequences, of which the ten most abundant hold around 1.4%. Germline V gives CDR1 DFQATT, CDR2 SNEGSKA (reference sequence). The CDR3 is 15 amino acids. In regard to this clonotype: Its specificity is not known.

This TCR was recovered from a woman aged 50 to 60 in good health. The sequenced sample consisted of blood T cells: a sorted CD56 or NKG2C T cell subset, CD4+ or CD8+ T cells, or bulk PBMC T cells (not recorded which). This chain connects TRBV20-1 to TRBJ1-1; the TCRdb call, TRBD1, lacks DNA for checking. The CDR3 region is CSARGTGRGDTEAFF.